The 26 T cell receptor beta chains given below trace back to one sample, sequenced in a study of CD8 T cells in ankylosing spondylitis. One entry per CDR3 protein results from TCRdb running MiXCR on the 5' RACE reads. The repertoire has 200,000 to 300,000 distinct CDR3 sequences, 7.5% to 9.5% of them found once; the top ten carry more than 4.5%. The sample comprised blood, either unsorted or a sorted T cell fraction (not recorded which). These receptors were obtained from a female donor with ankylosing spondylitis or in good health (not recorded which).

This clonotype was recorded at least ten times. V usage is TRBV20-1 and J usage is TRBJ2-7; D possibly corresponds to TRBD2 (6 bases). This CDR3 comprises 14 residues. Germline CDR1 is DFQATT and CDR2 is SNEGSKA (reference sequence). Trimming removed 2 bases from V and 3 bases from J, with 14 bases in between. The CDR3 DNA sequence: TGCAGTGCTAGACTTACTAGCAGAGACTACGAGCAGTACTTC. This codes for CSARLTSRDYEQYF.

In its sample, this clonotype was seen many times. The chain uses TRBV7-9 and TRBJ1-1; a weak D match, TRBD1 (5 bases). Trimming left V 6 bases short and J 5 bases short, with 13 bases between. The CDR3 length is 13 residues. Germline V gene data show CDR1 as SEHNR and CDR2 as FQNEAQ (reference sequence). The DNA for the CDR3 is TGTGCCAGCAGTTTATCGGGGCGGACTGAAGCTTTCTTT. This translates into CASSLSGRTEAFF.

This clonotype was picked up many times. The rearrangement uses TRBV19 and TRBJ1-6; D not resolved. Germline CDR1 is LNHDA and CDR2 is SQIVND (reference sequence). V gave up 3 bases and J gave up 7 bases, with 7 bases separating them. The CDR3 covers 13 residues. DNA of the CDR3: TGTGCCAGTAGTATCCCCCCGAATTCACCCCTCCACTTT. Encoded protein: CASSIPPNSPLHF.

This clonotype was seen many times. The J gene is TRBJ2-2, the V gene TRBV5-1; 9 bases agree with TRBD1. This CDR3 is 17 amino acids long. The J segment lost 7 bases and the V segment lost 1 base, leaving 11 bases of the junction unmatched. Germline lookup yields CDR1 SGHRS and CDR2 YFSETQ. The CDR3: CASSLFRDRALYGELFF. CDR3 coding DNA: TGCGCCAGCAGCTTGTTCCGGGACAGGGCATTGTACGGGGAGCTGTTTTTT.

This clonotype has a count of ten or more. The chain employs TRBV28 and TRBJ2-7; D is uncertain. The length of the CDR3 is 13 residues. Germline V lookup: CDR1 MDHEN, CDR2 SYDVKM. Deletions cut 4 bases from V and 2 bases from J, with 9 bases between. CDR3 region: CASSSQPPYEQYF. CDR3 DNA sequence: TGTGCCAGCAGTTCCCAACCCCCCTACGAGCAGTACTTC.

The gene calls are TRBV4-3 and TRBJ2-7; D assignment may be TRBD1 or TRBD2 (5 bases each). The CDR3 is made up of 16 amino acids. Germline loops: CDR1 LGHNA, CDR2 YSLEER. V gave up 1 base and J gave up 1 base, with 14 bases separating them. CDR3 loop: CASSQGAGTESYEQYF. CDR3 sequence (DNA): TGCGCCAGCAGCCAAGGGGCCGGGACGGAATCCTACGAGCAGTACTTC.

This clonotype was seen at least ten times. The chain links TRBV5-1 to TRBJ2-5, with TRBD2 identical over 7 bases. Germline CDR1 is SGHRS and CDR2 is YFSETQ. V shed 0 bases and J 0 bases; nucleotides not matched to a gene: 8. The CDR3 contains 17 residues. CDR3 region: CASSLGSRLANQETQYF. Written as DNA, the CDR3 is TGCGCCAGCAGCTTGGGTTCGAGACTAGCCAACCAAGAGACCCAGTACTTC.

A note on this clonotype: The germline gene is not matched at one end of the junction; a read error may be the cause. The rearrangement joins TRBV7-2 to TRBJ2-4, with 7 positions matching TRBD1. Germline lookup yields CDR1 SGHTA and CDR2 FQGNSA. This CDR3 is built from 15 residues. The CDR3 nucleotides are TGTACCAGCAGCTTAGCCGGGACAGCCCAAAACATTCAGTACTTC. Translating it yields CTSSLAGTAQNIQYF.

This clonotype was counted ten times or more. The chain carries TRBV9 and TRBJ2-7, with 7 bases matching TRBD2. V lost 3 bases, J lost 7 bases, and 16 bases stayed unmatched. The CDR3 has 16 amino acids. Germline CDR1 SGDLS, CDR2 YYNGEE. CDR3 sequence: CASSGREGNPFGEQYF. The CDR3, as DNA: TGTGCCAGCAGCGGTAGGGAGGGTAACCCGTTTGGGGAGCAGTACTTC.

This clonotype occurred a few times. CDR3 region: CASTTSQGNPHEAFF. The CDR3 region has the DNA TGTGCCAGCACCACCTCACAGGGAAACCCTCACGAGGCTTTCTTT. This chain joins TRBV5-6 and TRBJ1-1; D perhaps matches TRBD1 (6 bases). V lost 6 bases, J lost 11 bases, and 26 bases lay in between. This CDR3 is 15 amino acids long. Germline assignment: CDR1 SGHDT and CDR2 YYEEEE.

In this sample, this clonotype turned up many times. This sequence joins TRBV2 and TRBJ2-4; D gene uncertain. CDR1 SNHLY and CDR2 FYNNEI come from the germline V gene. The V end lost 5 bases, the J end lost 3 bases, and 8 bases lay between the germline ends. This CDR3 spans 13 amino acids. The DNA of the CDR3 is TGTGCCAGCAGTCCCTTAGTCAAAAACATTCAGTACTTC. Its translation is CASSPLVKNIQYF.

J is TRBJ2-3 and V is TRBV7-8; 9 nucleotides match TRBD1. V lost 3 bases, J lost 6 bases, and 13 bases stayed unmatched. There are 17 residues in the CDR3. CDR1 and CDR2 (germline): SGHVS, FQNEAQ. The CDR3 reads CASSLARDRAFGDTQYF. The CDR3 nucleotides read TGTGCCAGCAGCTTGGCCCGGGACAGGGCGTTCGGGGATACGCAGTATTTT.

This clonotype occurred many times. The gene calls are TRBV15 and TRBJ2-1; 15 bases agree with TRBD2. Germline lookup yields CDR1 LNHNV and CDR2 YYDKDF (reference sequence). J gave up 7 bases and V 5 bases, and 9 bases lay outside the gene matches. The CDR3 extends over 17 amino acids. CDR3 nucleotides: TGTGCCACCAGCGCCAGCCGGACTAGCGGGAGGGGGAATGAGCAGTTCTTC. Amino acids: CATSASRTSGRGNEQFF.

This clonotype has at least ten counts. The V and J genes are TRBV29-1 and TRBJ2-7; D is uncertain. The V and J ends lost 4 bases and 5 bases respectively, with 9 bases between them. CDR1 and CDR2 from the germline V gene are SQVTM and ANQGSEA. The CDR3 runs 11 residues. The CDR3 protein is CSVVAGHEQYF. In DNA form, the CDR3 reads TGCAGCGTTGTCGCAGGACACGAGCAGTACTTC.

Many counts were recorded for this clonotype. The chain is built from TRBV20-1 and TRBJ2-1; 9 nucleotides align to TRBD2. CDR3 length: 13 residues. V shed 8 bases and J 5 bases; nucleotides not matched to a gene: 7. Germline CDR1 reads DFQATT; CDR2 reads SNEGSKA (reference sequence). The CDR3: CSSLAGRHNEQFF. The CDR3 DNA sequence: TGCAGTTCACTAGCGGGCAGACACAATGAGCAGTTCTTC.

This clonotype was observed at least ten times. This sequence joins TRBV7-6 and TRBJ2-7; possibly TRBD2 for D (5 bases). Germline V gives CDR1 SGHVS, CDR2 FNYEAQ. The CDR3 extends over 16 amino acids. Trimming left V 4 bases short and J 3 bases short, with 19 bases between. In nucleotides, the CDR3 is TGTGCCAGCAGCTCTGAGGGATCCTCTCGATTCTACGAGCAGTACTTC. Amino acid sequence: CASSSEGSSRFYEQYF.

This clonotype was seen ten or more times. The V gene is TRBV7-7, the J gene TRBJ2-5, with 14 bases identical to TRBD2. After removal of 5 bases from V and 2 bases from J, the junction contained 4 bases not matched to a gene. The germline V gene has CDR1 SSHAT and CDR2 FNYEAQ (reference sequence). The CDR3 is 16 residues long. The CDR3 reads CASSLGTSGRQETQYF. Here the CDR3 DNA reads TGTGCCAGCAGCCTCGGGACTAGCGGGAGACAAGAGACCCAGTACTTC.

The J gene is TRBJ1-5, the V gene TRBV4-3; tentatively, D is TRBD1 (5 bases). This CDR3 is built from 16 residues. Trimming pared 0 bases from V and 4 bases from J, leaving 13 bases between. From germline, CDR1 is LGHNA and CDR2 YSLEER. Here the CDR3 DNA reads TGCGCCAGCAGCCAAGACGGGGCAGGGCAAAATCAGCCCCAGCATTTT. Protein sequence: CASSQDGAGQNQPQHF.

This clonotype was recorded at least ten times. The rearrangement links TRBV7-2 to TRBJ1-1, with a weak D call TRBD1 (5 bases). Trimming took off 2 bases at V and 1 base at J, with 8 bases between the two ends. Germline V lookup: CDR1 SGHTA, CDR2 FQGNSA. The CDR3 runs 14 residues. Here the CDR3 DNA reads TGTGCCAGCAGCTTATACAGGAGGAACACTGAAGCTTTCTTT. Translating gives CASSLYRRNTEAFF. Looking up the rest from reference TRBV7-2 and TRBJ1-1 gives the full variable domain: GAGVSQSPSNKVTEKGKDVELRCDPISGHTALYWYRQSLGQGLEFLIYFQGNSAPDKSGLPSDRFSAERTGGSVSTLTIQRTQQEDSAVYLCASSLYRRNTEAFFGQGTRLTVV.

This clonotype was observed many times. This chain connects TRBV20-1 to TRBJ2-2; D not resolved. Trimming pared 6 bases from V and 4 bases from J, leaving 9 bases between. The CDR3 extends over 12 amino acids. The V gene's germline CDR1 is DFQATT and CDR2 SNEGSKA (reference sequence). CDR3: CSAAIGTGELFF. The DNA of the CDR3 is TGCAGTGCAGCAATCGGCACCGGGGAGCTGTTTTTT.

In this sample, this clonotype turned up many times. The chain employs TRBV5-1 and TRBJ2-5; 7 bases match TRBD1. Germline trimming cut 4 bases from V and 5 bases from J; bases unmatched to any gene: 8. Per the germline V gene, CDR1 is SGHRS and CDR2 is YFSETQ. This CDR3 is built from 14 residues. In DNA, the CDR3 is TGCGCCAGCAGCCGAAAGGGGGCGGAGGAGACCCAGTACTTC. Its protein is CASSRKGAEETQYF.

This clonotype came up many times. J is TRBJ2-7 and V is TRBV5-1, with D maybe TRBD2 (6 bases). The CDR3 contains 15 residues. The germline V gene has CDR1 SGHRS and CDR2 YFSETQ. Trimming removed 2 bases at V and 4 bases at J, with 16 bases between. The CDR3 is CASSLDGRGRYEQYF. The DNA for the CDR3 is TGCGCCAGCAGCTTAGACGGGAGAGGGAGGTACGAGCAGTACTTC.

This clonotype occurred many times. This chain connects TRBV6-1 to TRBJ1-6; no clear D gene. The germline V gene encodes CDR1 MNHNS and CDR2 SASEGT. The CDR3 contains 14 residues. Trimming took 4 bases from V and 4 from J, leaving 8 bases between them. The CDR3 DNA sequence: TGTGCCAGCAGTGTTGAGGTTTATAATTCACCCCTCCACTTT. Translating it yields CASSVEVYNSPLHF.

This clonotype came up many times. The gene calls are TRBV7-2 and TRBJ2-3; perhaps TRBD2 as D (6 bases). The CDR3 is 13 amino acids. V dropped 5 bases and J dropped 5 bases, with 11 bases sitting between them. CDR1 and CDR2 (germline): SGHTA, FQGNSA. The DNA for the CDR3 is TGTGCCAGCAGCCCCAGGAGGGGAGATACGCAGTATTTT. Its protein product is CASSPRRGDTQYF.

The table lists this clonotype with a few counts. J is TRBJ2-1 and V is TRBV2; 8 bases line up with TRBD2. V lost 0 bases to trimming and J lost 6 bases; unmatched junction nucleotides: 4. The CDR3 consists of 15 residues. CDR1 and CDR2 from the germline V gene are SNHLY and FYNNEI. The CDR3 region is CASSEASGIGNEQFF. The CDR3 DNA reads TGTGCCAGCAGTGAAGCTAGCGGGATTGGCAATGAGCAGTTCTTC.

The table lists this clonotype with a few counts. The rearrangement uses TRBV7-2 and TRBJ2-7; TRBD2 aligns across 11 bases. This CDR3 has 13 amino acids. The V segment lost 8 bases and the J segment 2 bases; nucleotides outside the gene matches: 2. From germline, CDR1 is SGHTA and CDR2 FQGNSA. CDR3 nucleotides: TGTGCCAGCCGACTAGCGGGGACCTACGAGCAGTACTTC. It codes for CASRLAGTYEQYF.